This T cell receptor (beta chain) was recorded in a study of tumor and adjacent non-tumor tissue in lung cancer. The CDR3 is 13 amino acids in total, end residues counted. Germline-derived CDR1 and CDR2 are SQVTM and ANQGSEA. No cell sorting was done before RNA was extracted from the tissue. This non-tumor lung sample came from over 3 cm beyond the tumor edge. The library came from three nested PCR rounds adapted from ARM-PCR protocols. MiXCR, applied by TCRdb to the multiplex PCR reads, yields one record per CDR3 protein. The sample contains 77,000 or so distinct CDR3 sequences, less than 85% of which appear only once. As for this clonotype: This likely comes from a read error, as the CDR3 has no conserved phenylalanine or tryptophan at its end. Because the CDR3's place on the DNA is in doubt, the DNA is left out and the CDR3 is given as listed by TCRdb.

This sequence was found in a man in his 70s with non-small cell lung cancer. V usage is TRBV29-1 and J usage is TRBJ2-7. Sequences were obtained from distant non-tumor lung tissue. The CDR3 loop is CSVETEDSYEQYS.